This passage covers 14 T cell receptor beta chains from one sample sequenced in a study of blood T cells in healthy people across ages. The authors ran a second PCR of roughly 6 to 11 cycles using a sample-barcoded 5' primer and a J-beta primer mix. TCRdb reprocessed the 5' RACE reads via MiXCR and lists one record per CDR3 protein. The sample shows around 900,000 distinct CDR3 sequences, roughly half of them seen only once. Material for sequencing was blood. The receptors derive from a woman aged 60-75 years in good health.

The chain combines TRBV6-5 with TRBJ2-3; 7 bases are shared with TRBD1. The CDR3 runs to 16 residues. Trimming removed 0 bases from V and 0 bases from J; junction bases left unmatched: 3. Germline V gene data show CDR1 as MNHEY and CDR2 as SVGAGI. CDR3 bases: TGTGCCAGCAGTTACTCCCTGACAGGGAGCACAGATACGCAGTATTTT. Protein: CASSYSLTGSTDTQYF.

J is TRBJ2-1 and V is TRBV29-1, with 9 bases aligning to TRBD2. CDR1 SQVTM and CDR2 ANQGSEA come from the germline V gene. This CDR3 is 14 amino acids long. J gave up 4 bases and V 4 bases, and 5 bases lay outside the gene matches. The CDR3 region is CSVVSSGSYNEQFF. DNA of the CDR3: TGCAGCGTTGTGAGTAGCGGGAGTTACAATGAGCAGTTCTTC.

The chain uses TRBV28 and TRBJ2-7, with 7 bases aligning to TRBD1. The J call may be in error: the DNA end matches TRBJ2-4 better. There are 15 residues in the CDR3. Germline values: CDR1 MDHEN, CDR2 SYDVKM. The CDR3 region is CASSFTAWDRNIQYF. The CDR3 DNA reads TGTGCCAGCAGTTTTACCGCCTGGGACAGAAACATTCAGTACTTC.

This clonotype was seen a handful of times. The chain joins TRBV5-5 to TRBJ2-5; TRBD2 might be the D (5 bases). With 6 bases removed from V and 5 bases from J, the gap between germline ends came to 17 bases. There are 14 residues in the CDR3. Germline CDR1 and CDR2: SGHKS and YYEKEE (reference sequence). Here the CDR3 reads CASTLPLEVETQYF. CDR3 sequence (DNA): TGTGCCAGCACACTCCCACTAGAAGTGGAGACCCAGTACTTC.

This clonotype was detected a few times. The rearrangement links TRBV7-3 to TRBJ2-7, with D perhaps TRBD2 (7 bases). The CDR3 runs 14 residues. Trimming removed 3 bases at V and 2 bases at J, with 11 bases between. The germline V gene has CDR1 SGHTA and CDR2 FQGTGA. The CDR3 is CASSLWGGTYEQYF. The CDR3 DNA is TGTGCCAGCAGCTTGTGGGGGGGCACCTACGAGCAGTACTTC. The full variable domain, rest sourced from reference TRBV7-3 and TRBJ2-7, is GAGVSQTPSNKVTEKGKYVELRCDPISGHTALYWYRQSLGQGPEFLIYFQGTGAADDSGLPNDRFFAVRPEGSVSTLKIQRTERGDSAVYLCASSLWGGTYEQYFGPGTRLTVT.

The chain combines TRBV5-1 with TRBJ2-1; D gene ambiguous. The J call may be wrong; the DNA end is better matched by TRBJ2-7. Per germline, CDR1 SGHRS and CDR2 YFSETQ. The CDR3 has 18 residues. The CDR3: CASSLAGSVLVGYNEQYF. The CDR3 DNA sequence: TGCGCCAGCAGCTTGGCTGGTAGTGTTCTTGTGGGCTACAATGAGCAGTACTTC.

CDR3 region: CASRTLAGGFSSTDTQYF. Written as DNA, the CDR3 is TGTGCCAGCAGAACACTAGCGGGAGGGTTCTCTAGCACAGATACGCAGTATTTT. The chain has TRBV28 and TRBJ2-3; TRBD2 aligns across 13 bases. J lost 0 bases, V lost 6 bases, and 9 bases had no gene match. Per germline, CDR1 MDHEN and CDR2 SYDVKM. The CDR3 is made up of 18 amino acids.

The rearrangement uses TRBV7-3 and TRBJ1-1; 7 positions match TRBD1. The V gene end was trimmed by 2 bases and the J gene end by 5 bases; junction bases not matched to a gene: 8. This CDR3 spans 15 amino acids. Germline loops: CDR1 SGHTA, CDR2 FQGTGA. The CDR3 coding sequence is TGTGCCAGCAGCTTATCGGGCAGGGGGATAACTGAAGCTTTCTTT. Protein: CASSLSGRGITEAFF.

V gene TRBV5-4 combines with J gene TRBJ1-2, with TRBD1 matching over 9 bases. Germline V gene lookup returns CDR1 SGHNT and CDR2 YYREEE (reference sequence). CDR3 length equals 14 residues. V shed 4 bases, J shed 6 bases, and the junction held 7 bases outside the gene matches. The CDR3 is CASSRDRALHGYTF. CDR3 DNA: TGTGCCAGCAGCCGGGACAGGGCGCTGCATGGCTACACCTTC.

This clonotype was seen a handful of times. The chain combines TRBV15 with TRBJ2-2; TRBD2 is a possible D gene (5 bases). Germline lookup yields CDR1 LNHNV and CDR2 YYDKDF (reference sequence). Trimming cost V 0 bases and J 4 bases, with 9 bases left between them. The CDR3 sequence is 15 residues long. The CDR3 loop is CATSRDLGVTGELFF. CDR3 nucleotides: TGTGCCACCAGCAGAGATCTCGGGGTCACCGGGGAGCTGTTTTTT.

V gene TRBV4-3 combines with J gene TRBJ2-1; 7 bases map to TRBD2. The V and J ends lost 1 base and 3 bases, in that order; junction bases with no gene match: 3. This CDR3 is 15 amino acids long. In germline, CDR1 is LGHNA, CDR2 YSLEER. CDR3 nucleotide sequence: TGCGCCAGCAGCCAAGGCGGGAGCCTCTACAATGAGCAGTTCTTC. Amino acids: CASSQGGSLYNEQFF.

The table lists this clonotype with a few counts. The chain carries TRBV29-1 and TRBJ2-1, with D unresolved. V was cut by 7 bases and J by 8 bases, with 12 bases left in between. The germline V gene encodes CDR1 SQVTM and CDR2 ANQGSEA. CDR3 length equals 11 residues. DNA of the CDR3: TGCAGCGGTGTACAATGGGATGAGCAGTTCTTC. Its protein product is CSGVQWDEQFF.

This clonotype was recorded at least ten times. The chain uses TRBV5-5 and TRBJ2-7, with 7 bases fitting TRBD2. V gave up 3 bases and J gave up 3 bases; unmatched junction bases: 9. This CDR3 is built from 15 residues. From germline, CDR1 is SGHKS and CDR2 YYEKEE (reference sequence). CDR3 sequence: CASSWEGRPNYEQYF. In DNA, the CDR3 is TGTGCCAGCAGCTGGGAGGGCCGACCAAACTACGAGCAGTACTTC.

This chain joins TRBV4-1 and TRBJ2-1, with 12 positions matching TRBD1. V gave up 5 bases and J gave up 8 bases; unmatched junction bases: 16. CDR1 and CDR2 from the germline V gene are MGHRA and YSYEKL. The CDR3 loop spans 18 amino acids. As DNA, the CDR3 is TGCGCCAGCAGCTATCGACCAAACGCCGGGACAGGGGGCGATGAGCAGTTCTTC. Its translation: CASSYRPNAGTGGDEQFF.